This entry describes one T cell receptor beta chain. TCRdb keeps only in-frame clones here, not all; method: immunoSEQ multiplex PCR. The data contain more than 200,000 clones, 87% of them singletons. The data derive from a study of blood T cell repertoires in COVID-19. The overall study: Both acute and convalescent COVID-19 samples were obtained from the United States, Italy and Spain.

The CDR3 totals 17 residues. The germline V gene encodes CDR1 MNHNY and CDR2 SVGAGI (reference sequence). The V and J ends lost 6 bases and 0 bases, in that order; junction bases with no gene match: 5. This rearrangement joins TRBV6-6 to TRBJ1-6; 10 bases line up with TRBD1. The receptor was isolated from a young man with active or convalescent COVID-19. The sample was peripheral blood. This CDR3 reads CASSRGQGDSYNSPLHF. The DNA of the CDR3 is TGTGCCAGCAGCCGAGGACAGGGGGACTCCTATAATTCACCCCTCCACTTT.